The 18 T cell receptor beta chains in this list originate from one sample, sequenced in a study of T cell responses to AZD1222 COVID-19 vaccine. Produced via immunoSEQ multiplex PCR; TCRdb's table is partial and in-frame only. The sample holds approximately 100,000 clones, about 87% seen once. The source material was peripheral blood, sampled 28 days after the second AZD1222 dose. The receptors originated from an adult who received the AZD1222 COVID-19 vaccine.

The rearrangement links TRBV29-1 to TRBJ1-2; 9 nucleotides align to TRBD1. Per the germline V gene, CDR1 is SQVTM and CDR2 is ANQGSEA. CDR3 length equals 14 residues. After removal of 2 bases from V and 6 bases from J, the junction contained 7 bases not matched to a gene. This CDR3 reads CSVERSTGGNGYTF. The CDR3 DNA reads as TGCAGCGTTGAACGCTCGACAGGGGGGAATGGCTACACCTTC.

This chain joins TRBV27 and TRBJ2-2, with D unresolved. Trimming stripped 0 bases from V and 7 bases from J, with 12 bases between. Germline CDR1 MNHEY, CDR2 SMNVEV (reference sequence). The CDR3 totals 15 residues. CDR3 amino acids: CASSLSVLPIGELFF. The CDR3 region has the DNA TGTGCCAGCAGTTTATCAGTCCTGCCGATCGGGGAGCTGTTTTTT.

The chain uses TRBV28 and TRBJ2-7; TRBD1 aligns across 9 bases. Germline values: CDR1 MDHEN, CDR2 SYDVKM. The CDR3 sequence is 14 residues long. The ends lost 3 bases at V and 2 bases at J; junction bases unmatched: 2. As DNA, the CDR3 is TGTGCCAGCAGTTTGACAGGGGGAGCCTACGAGCAGTACTTC. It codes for CASSLTGGAYEQYF. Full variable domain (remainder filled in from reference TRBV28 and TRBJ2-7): DVKVTQSSRYLVKRTGEKVFLECVQDMDHENMFWYRQDPGLGLRLIYFSYDVKMKEKGDIPEGYSVSREKKERFSLILESASTNQTSMYLCASSLTGGAYEQYFGPGTRLTVT.

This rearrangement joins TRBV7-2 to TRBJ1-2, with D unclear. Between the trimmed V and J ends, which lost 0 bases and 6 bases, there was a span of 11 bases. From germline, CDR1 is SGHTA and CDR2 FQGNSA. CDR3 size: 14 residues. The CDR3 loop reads CASSLAGLKHGYTF. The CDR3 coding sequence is TGTGCCAGCAGCTTAGCGGGCTTAAAGCATGGCTACACCTTC.

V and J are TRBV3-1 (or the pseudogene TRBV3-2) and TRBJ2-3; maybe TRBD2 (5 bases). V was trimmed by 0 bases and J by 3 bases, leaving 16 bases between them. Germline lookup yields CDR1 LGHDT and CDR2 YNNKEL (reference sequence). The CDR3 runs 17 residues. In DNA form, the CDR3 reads TGTGCCAGCAGCCAAGACACGGCCCTCGGCGGGACAGATACGCAGTATTTT. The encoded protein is CASSQDTALGGTDTQYF.

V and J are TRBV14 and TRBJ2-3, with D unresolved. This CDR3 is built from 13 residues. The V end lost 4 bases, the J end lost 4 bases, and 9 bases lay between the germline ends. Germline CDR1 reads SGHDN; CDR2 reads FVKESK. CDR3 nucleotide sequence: TGTGCCAGCAGCCTGCTTGGCCCAGATACGCAGTATTTT. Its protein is CASSLLGPDTQYF.

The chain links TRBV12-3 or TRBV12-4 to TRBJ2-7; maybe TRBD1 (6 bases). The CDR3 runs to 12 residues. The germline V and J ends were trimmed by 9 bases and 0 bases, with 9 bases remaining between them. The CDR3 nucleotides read TGTGCCAGTTCGGACAGCTCCTACGAGCAGTACTTC. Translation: CASSDSSYEQYF.

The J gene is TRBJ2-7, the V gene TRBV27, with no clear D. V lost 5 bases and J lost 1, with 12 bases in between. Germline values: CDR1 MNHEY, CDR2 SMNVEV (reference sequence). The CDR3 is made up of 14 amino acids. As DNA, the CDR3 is TGTGCCAGCAGTATAAAGGGTTCTTCCTACGAGCAGTACTTC. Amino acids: CASSIKGSSYEQYF.

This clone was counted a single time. The CDR3 nucleotides read TGCGCCAGCAGTCTGCCGGGACAGGGACCGACGGAGCAGTTCTTC. As protein: CASSLPGQGPTEQFF. This chain joins TRBV23-1 and TRBJ2-1; 9 nucleotides match TRBD1. TRBV23-1 is reported as an ORF; its role is uncertain. The CDR3 is made up of 15 amino acids. J was trimmed by 10 bases and V by 4 bases; bases with no gene match: 11.

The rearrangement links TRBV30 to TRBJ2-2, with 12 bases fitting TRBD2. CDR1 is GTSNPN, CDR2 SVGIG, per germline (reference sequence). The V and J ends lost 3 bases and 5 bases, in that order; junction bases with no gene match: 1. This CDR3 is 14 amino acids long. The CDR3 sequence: CAWRTSGSTGELFF. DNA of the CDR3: TGTGCCTGGAGGACTAGCGGGAGTACCGGGGAGCTGTTTTTT.

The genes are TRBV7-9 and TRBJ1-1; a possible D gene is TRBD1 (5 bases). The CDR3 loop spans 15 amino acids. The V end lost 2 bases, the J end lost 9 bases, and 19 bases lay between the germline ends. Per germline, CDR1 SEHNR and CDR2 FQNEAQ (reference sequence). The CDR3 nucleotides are TGTGCCAGCAGCTTATTTTCCCTACAGGCCGGACAAGCTTTCTTT. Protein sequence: CASSLFSLQAGQAFF.

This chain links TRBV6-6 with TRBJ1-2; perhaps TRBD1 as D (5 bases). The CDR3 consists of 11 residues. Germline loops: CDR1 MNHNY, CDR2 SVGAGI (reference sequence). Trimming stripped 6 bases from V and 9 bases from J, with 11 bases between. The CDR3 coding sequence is TGTGCCAGCAGCCAAGCAGGGAGCTACACCTTC. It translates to CASSQAGSYTF.

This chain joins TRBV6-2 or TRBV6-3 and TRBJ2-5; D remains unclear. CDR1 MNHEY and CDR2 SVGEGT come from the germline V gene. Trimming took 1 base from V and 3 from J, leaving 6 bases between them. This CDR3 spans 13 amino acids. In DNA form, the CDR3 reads TGTGCCAGCAGTTACTTGAGGAAAGAGACCCAGTACTTC. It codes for CASSYLRKETQYF.

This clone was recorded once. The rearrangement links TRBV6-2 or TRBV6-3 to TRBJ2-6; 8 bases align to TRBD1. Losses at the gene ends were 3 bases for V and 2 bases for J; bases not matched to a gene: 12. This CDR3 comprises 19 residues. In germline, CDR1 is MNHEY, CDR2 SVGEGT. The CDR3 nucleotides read TGTGCCAGCAGTTATACCTTCGGACAGGGAGTCGCTGGGGCCAACGTCCTGACTTTC. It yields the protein CASSYTFGQGVAGANVLTF.

CDR3 nucleotide sequence: TGCAGCGCGGGGGACGGAGAGAACACTGAAGCTTTCTTT. Protein sequence: CSAGDGENTEAFF. The chain joins TRBV29-1 to TRBJ1-1; a possible D gene is TRBD1 (5 bases). Germline V gives CDR1 SQVTM, CDR2 ANQGSEA. The CDR3 extends over 13 amino acids. V was trimmed by 7 bases and J by 1 base, leaving 13 bases between them.

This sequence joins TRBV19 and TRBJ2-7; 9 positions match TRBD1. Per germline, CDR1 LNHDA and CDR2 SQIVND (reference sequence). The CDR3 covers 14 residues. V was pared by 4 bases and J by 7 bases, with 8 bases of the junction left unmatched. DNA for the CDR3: TGTGCCAGTAGTAGCTCCGGGACAGGGAGGGAGCAGTACTTC. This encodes CASSSSGTGREQYF.

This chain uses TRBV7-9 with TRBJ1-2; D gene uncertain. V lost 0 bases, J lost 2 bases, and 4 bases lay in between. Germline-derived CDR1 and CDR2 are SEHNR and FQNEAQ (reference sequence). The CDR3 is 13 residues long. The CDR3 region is CASSLAVNYGYTF. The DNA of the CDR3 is TGTGCCAGCAGCTTAGCGGTGAACTATGGCTACACCTTC.

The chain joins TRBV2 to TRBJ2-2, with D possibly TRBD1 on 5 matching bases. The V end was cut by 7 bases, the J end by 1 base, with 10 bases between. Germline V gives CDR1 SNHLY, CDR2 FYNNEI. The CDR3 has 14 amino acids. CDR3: CASKRQLNTGELFF. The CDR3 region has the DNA TGTGCCAGCAAACGACAGCTGAACACCGGGGAGCTGTTTTTT.